The 29 T cell receptor beta chains below were found in one sample sequenced in a study of blood T cell repertoires in COVID-19. Clones were sequenced by immunoSEQ multiplex PCR, and TCRdb holds only the in-frame ones, with some missing. This sample has around 150,000 clones, with roughly nine tenths found just once. The sample was peripheral blood. These receptors came from an older woman with active COVID-19.

The chain couples TRBV30 to TRBJ2-1, with TRBD2 matching over 13 bases. The CDR3 length is 14 residues. Germline loops: CDR1 GTSNPN, CDR2 SVGIG (reference sequence). V lost 3 bases and J lost 8; bases outside the gene matches: 4. CDR3 protein: CAWSGLAGVDEQFF. The CDR3 DNA follows: TGTGCCTGGAGCGGACTAGCGGGAGTTGATGAGCAGTTCTTC.

The chain has TRBV28 and TRBJ1-6; 8 bases agree with TRBD1. Germline trimming cut 2 bases from V and 8 bases from J; bases unmatched to any gene: 2. This CDR3 has 14 residues. The germline gives CDR1 MDHEN, CDR2 SYDVKM. CDR3 DNA: TGTGCCAGCAGTTTAGTCAGGGGGCATTCACCCCTCCACTTT. Translation: CASSLVRGHSPLHF.

This clone showed up just once. The rearrangement uses TRBV9 and TRBJ2-5, with TRBD1 matching 9 bases. The V gene's germline CDR1 is SGDLS and CDR2 YYNGEE. This CDR3 is 16 amino acids long. Germline trimming cut 3 bases from V and 5 bases from J; bases unmatched to any gene: 11. CDR3 nucleotide sequence: TGTGCCAGCAGCGCTGGACAGGGGAGGATTGCGGAGACCCAGTACTTC. Protein sequence: CASSAGQGRIAETQYF.

The chain joins TRBV29-1 to TRBJ2-1; 7 nucleotides agree with TRBD2. J was trimmed by 4 bases and V by 5 bases; bases with no gene match: 17. Germline-derived CDR1 and CDR2 are SQVTM and ANQGSEA. CDR3 length: 17 amino acids. CDR3 nucleotide sequence: TGCAGCGTTTGGCTCACGGCTGGACGGCGGGGGTACAATGAGCAGTTCTTC. It is translated as CSVWLTAGRRGYNEQFF.

This rearrangement joins TRBV18 to TRBJ2-5, with TRBD2 as a possible D gene (6 bases). Germline loops: CDR1 KGHSH, CDR2 LQKENI. Trimming pared 0 bases from V and 3 bases from J, leaving 8 bases between. This CDR3 is 14 amino acids long. The CDR3 DNA sequence: TGTGCCAGCTCACCACCCGGGGGAGAAGAGACCCAGTACTTC. This encodes CASSPPGGEETQYF.

The chain carries TRBV6-4 and TRBJ2-1, with 7 bases matching TRBD1. The CDR3 spans 14 residues. Unmatched junction bases numbered 5, after V lost 5 bases and J lost 4 bases. Germline-derived CDR1 and CDR2 are MRHNA and SNTAGT. CDR3 region: CASSQGDRYNEQFF. CDR3 bases: TGTGCCAGCAGTCAGGGGGACCGATACAATGAGCAGTTCTTC.

This sequence joins TRBV29-1 and TRBJ1-2; 11 bases map to TRBD1. The V and J ends lost 3 bases and 4 bases, in that order; junction bases with no gene match: 7. The germline CDR1 and CDR2 sequences are SQVTM and ANQGSEA. The CDR3 spans 15 residues. The CDR3 bases are TGCAGCGTTGATCGGTTTGGACAGGGGGCCTATGGCTACACCTTC. It encodes CSVDRFGQGAYGYTF.

The chain recombines TRBV27 with TRBJ2-3; D unclear. This CDR3 region has 14 residues. The germline V and J ends were trimmed by 4 bases and 0 bases, with 8 bases remaining between them. CDR1 MNHEY and CDR2 SMNVEV come from the germline V gene (reference sequence). The CDR3 nucleotides are TGTGCCAGCAGTTCCGGAGAAAGCACAGATACGCAGTATTTT. It specifies CASSSGESTDTQYF.

The chain recombines TRBV5-1 with TRBJ1-2; 7 bases map to TRBD1. The CDR3 extends over 17 amino acids. V shed 0 bases, J shed 4 bases, and the junction held 12 bases outside the gene matches. Germline V gene lookup returns CDR1 SGHRS and CDR2 YFSETQ. CDR3 protein: CASSLGAIGQAFYGYTF. The CDR3 DNA reads as TGCGCCAGCAGCTTGGGCGCTATTGGACAGGCCTTCTATGGCTACACCTTC.

As DNA, the CDR3 is TGTGCCAGCTCACCAGGGGCCCAGGGGGATCAGCCCCAGCATTTT. Translation: CASSPGAQGDQPQHF. The gene calls are TRBV18 and TRBJ1-5, with 7 positions matching TRBD1. Germline V gene data show CDR1 as KGHSH and CDR2 as LQKENI. Unmatched junction bases numbered 6, after V lost 2 bases and J lost 5 bases. The CDR3 length is 15 residues.

This chain connects TRBV7-2 to TRBJ2-7, with 7 nucleotides matching TRBD1. The CDR3 sequence is 15 residues long. The germline CDR1 and CDR2 sequences are SGHTA and FQGNSA. V lost 1 base, J lost 6 bases, and 9 bases stayed unmatched. CDR3: CASSLVVRGKGEQYF. CDR3 in DNA: TGTGCCAGCAGCTTAGTTGTCAGGGGGAAGGGCGAGCAGTACTTC.

This chain uses TRBV4-1 with TRBJ2-5; possibly TRBD1 for D (6 bases). Germline-derived CDR1 and CDR2 are MGHRA and YSYEKL. Deletions cut 2 bases from V and 4 bases from J, with 14 bases between. The CDR3 loop spans 15 amino acids. This chain's CDR3 is CASSQLGAARETQYF. DNA of the CDR3: TGCGCCAGCAGCCAATTGGGGGCGGCGAGAGAGACCCAGTACTTC.

The chain joins TRBV5-1 to TRBJ2-1; D is possibly TRBD2 (5 bases). V shed 2 bases and J shed 6 bases, with 21 bases lying between them. The CDR3 has 17 residues. CDR1 is SGHRS, CDR2 YFSETQ, per germline. The CDR3 loop reads CASSFRPGLPGSNEQFF. The CDR3 region has the DNA TGCGCCAGCAGCTTCAGACCTGGACTCCCCGGCTCCAATGAGCAGTTCTTC.

V gene TRBV30 combines with J gene TRBJ2-1; 10 bases match TRBD2. V was pared by 7 bases and J by 7 bases, with 10 bases of the junction left unmatched. CDR1 GTSNPN and CDR2 SVGIG come from the germline V gene (reference sequence). The CDR3 sequence is 14 residues long. Here the CDR3 DNA reads TGTGCCTCAACTAGCGGGGTCCCTTGGAATGAGCAGTTCTTC. Translation: CASTSGVPWNEQFF.

The genes are TRBV5-4 and TRBJ2-7; 12 nucleotides line up with TRBD2. CDR1 and CDR2 (germline): SGHNT, YYREEE (reference sequence). The V gene end was trimmed by 6 bases and the J gene end by 5 bases; junction bases not matched to a gene: 15. This CDR3 has 17 amino acids. CDR3 loop: CASTQGGSSGREDEQYF. CDR3 sequence (DNA): TGTGCCAGCACCCAGGGAGGGTCTAGCGGGAGGGAGGACGAGCAGTACTTC.

V and J are TRBV7-8 and TRBJ2-1; TRBD2 agrees at 7 bases. The V gene end was trimmed by 5 bases and the J gene end by 8 bases; junction bases not matched to a gene: 6. This CDR3 is 13 amino acids long. The germline CDR1 and CDR2 sequences are SGHVS and FQNEAQ. CDR3 loop: CASSATSWDEQFF. DNA of the CDR3: TGTGCCAGCAGCGCGACTAGCTGGGATGAGCAGTTCTTC.

The CDR3 sequence: CASSLTGEEKLFF. The CDR3 coding sequence is TGCGCCAGCAGCCTAACAGGGGAAGAAAAACTGTTTTTT. The chain is built from TRBV5-1 and TRBJ1-4, with 7 bases that match TRBD1. The CDR3 loop spans 13 amino acids. Germline V gives CDR1 SGHRS, CDR2 YFSETQ. The J segment lost 8 bases and the V segment lost 4 bases, leaving 5 bases of the junction unmatched.

V gene TRBV7-3 combines with J gene TRBJ2-1; 10 bases map to TRBD1. The CDR3 contains 15 residues. Trimming cost V 4 bases and J 4 bases; bases outside gene matches: 4. Germline loops: CDR1 SGHTA, CDR2 FQGTGA. The CDR3 spells CASSSGTGVYNEQFF. The CDR3 nucleotides read TGTGCCAGCAGCTCCGGGACAGGGGTTTACAATGAGCAGTTCTTC. Full variable domain (outside the CDR3, taken from reference TRBV7-3 and TRBJ2-1): GAGVSQTPSNKVTEKGKYVELRCDPISGHTALYWYRQSLGQGPEFLIYFQGTGAADDSGLPNDRFFAVRPEGSVSTLKIQRTERGDSAVYLCASSSGTGVYNEQFFGPGTRLTVL.

This chain joins TRBV5-1 and TRBJ2-7, with 7 bases fitting TRBD2. This CDR3 has 16 amino acids. V lost 0 bases, J lost 4 bases, and 10 bases stayed unmatched. The germline V gene has CDR1 SGHRS and CDR2 YFSETQ. The CDR3 region has the DNA TGCGCCAGCAGCTTGGTTACGGGTGACGGGGGGTACGAGCAGTACTTC. Translation gives CASSLVTGDGGYEQYF.

The rearrangement joins TRBV27 to TRBJ1-3; no firm D call. The CDR3 contains 13 residues. CDR1 and CDR2 (germline): MNHEY, SMNVEV (reference sequence). Trimming removed 3 bases from V and 0 bases from J, with 3 bases in between. The CDR3: CASSFRSGNTIYF. The CDR3 nucleotides are TGTGCCAGCAGTTTTCGCTCTGGAAACACCATATATTTT.

This clone came up a few times. The V and J genes are TRBV19 and TRBJ1-1, with 8 bases lining up with TRBD1. The CDR3 is 15 amino acids. J was trimmed by 1 base and V by 5 bases; bases with no gene match: 6. Germline CDR1 reads LNHDA; CDR2 reads SQIVND (reference sequence). The CDR3 loop is CASSLTGAGNTEAFF. Written as DNA, the CDR3 is TGTGCCAGTAGTCTGACAGGGGCGGGGAACACTGAAGCTTTCTTT.

The chain has TRBV30 and TRBJ2-2, with D hard to call. V was shortened by 5 bases and J by 1 base, with 11 bases between the two germline ends. CDR3 size: 14 residues. Per the germline V gene, CDR1 is GTSNPN and CDR2 is SVGIG (reference sequence). The CDR3 DNA reads as TGTGCCTGGTCTATCCGGTTGAACACCGGGGAGCTGTTTTTT. Translated, it gives CAWSIRLNTGELFF.

Turning to this clone: Within the sample, other DNA sequences also encode this same CDR3. The chain carries TRBV19 and TRBJ2-7, with TRBD2 identical over 9 bases. CDR1 is LNHDA and CDR2 is SQIVND in the germline V gene (reference sequence). This CDR3 contains 15 residues. V lost 3 bases and J lost 3; bases outside the gene matches: 6. The CDR3 DNA follows: TGTGCCAGTAGTATTCAAGCGGGAGGACGCTACGAGCAGTACTTC. It translates to CASSIQAGGRYEQYF.

This clone was found once. The chain joins TRBV5-1 to TRBJ2-1; 14 bases map to TRBD2. The CDR3 has 17 amino acids. Germline CDR1 and CDR2: SGHRS and YFSETQ. V lost 3 bases and J lost 7; bases outside the gene matches: 9. The CDR3 reads CASSSPGLAGGSNEQFF. CDR3 nucleotides: TGCGCCAGCAGCTCACCCGGACTAGCGGGAGGTTCGAATGAGCAGTTCTTC. Drawing the rest from reference TRBV5-1 and TRBJ2-1, the complete variable domain is KAGVTQTPRYLIKTRGQQVTLSCSPISGHRSVSWYQQTPGQGLQFLFEYFSETQRNKGNFPGRFSGRQFSNSRSEMNVSTLELGDSALYLCASSSPGLAGGSNEQFFGPGTRLTVL.

This chain uses TRBV2 with TRBJ1-1, with unresolved D. Germline V gene data show CDR1 as SNHLY and CDR2 as FYNNEI. The CDR3 has 13 amino acids. Between the trimmed V and J ends, which lost 7 bases and 1 base, there was a span of 10 bases. The CDR3 nucleotides are TGTGCCAGCAAGCGAATTCCGAACACTGAAGCTTTCTTT. Translating it yields CASKRIPNTEAFF.

The genes are TRBV6-6 and TRBJ2-1, with 9 positions matching TRBD2. J lost 5 bases, V lost 6 bases, and 11 bases had no gene match. The CDR3 length is 16 residues. Germline V lookup: CDR1 MNHNY, CDR2 SVGAGI (reference sequence). CDR3 DNA: TGTGCCAGCAGCTCCCCCCGCGGGAGGGCGAACAATGAGCAGTTCTTC. This sequence encodes CASSSPRGRANNEQFF.

This clone turned up a few times. The gene calls are TRBV18 and TRBJ1-5, with D uncertain. Germline assignment: CDR1 KGHSH and CDR2 LQKENI. There are 14 residues in the CDR3. Trimming pared 3 bases from V and 3 bases from J, leaving 9 bases between. The CDR3 sequence: CASSPAQNNQPQHF. In DNA, the CDR3 is TGTGCCAGCTCACCTGCCCAGAACAATCAGCCCCAGCATTTT. The whole variable domain, remainder taken from reference TRBV18 and TRBJ1-5, is NAGVMQNPRHLVRRRGQEARLRCSPMKGHSHVYWYRQLPEEGLKFMVYLQKENIIDESGMPKERFSAEFPKEGPSILRIQQVVRGDSAAYFCASSPAQNNQPQHFGDGTRLSIL.

The genes are TRBV5-1 and TRBJ2-5, with D possibly matching TRBD1 (6 bases). CDR3 length: 15 amino acids. The germline gives CDR1 SGHRS, CDR2 YFSETQ. With 7 bases removed from V and 0 bases from J, the gap between germline ends came to 16 bases. In DNA form, the CDR3 reads TGCGCCAGCGGAAAGGACAGACAGCACCAAGAGACCCAGTACTTC. Translation gives CASGKDRQHQETQYF.

The chain carries TRBV19 and TRBJ1-3; 8 bases map to TRBD1. CDR1 LNHDA and CDR2 SQIVND come from the germline V gene (reference sequence). With V trimmed by 6 bases and J by 1 base, 2 bases remained unmatched. The CDR3 consists of 14 residues. Here the CDR3 reads CASRDRESGNTIYF. The CDR3 bases are TGTGCCAGTAGGGACAGGGAGTCTGGAAACACCATATATTTT.